This TCR beta chain originates from a study of T cell responses to AZD1222 COVID-19 vaccine. Overall study findings and caveats: In a largely white British group with more females than males, clonal diversity was possibly underestimated. Breadth and depth of Spike-specific TCRs rose after two AZD1222 doses. Baseline seropositivity characterized only six AZD1222 recipients. Repertoires were sampled only after the peak T cell response.

Concerning this clone itself: No antigen is known for it.

Generated by immunoSEQ multiplex PCR, the TCRdb table keeps only in-frame clones and is missing some. The data show under 140,000 clones, 85% to 95% seen once. From germline, CDR1 is SGHTS and CDR2 YDEGEE. CDR3 length: 15 amino acids. The V and J ends lost 2 bases and 4 bases respectively, with 15 bases between them. The chain has TRBV5-8 and TRBJ1-1; D might be TRBD1 (6 bases). This sequence was found in an adult in good health. Sequencing used peripheral blood, obtained on day 0 of AZD1222 vaccination. The CDR3, as DNA: TGTGCCAGCAGCTTAGAGGGGGGCGTTAGCACTGAAGCTTTCTTT. It encodes CASSLEGGVSTEAFF. The whole variable domain, remainder taken from reference TRBV5-8 and TRBJ1-1, is EAGVTQSPTHLIKTRGQQATLRCSPISGHTSVYWYQQALGLGLQFLLWYDEGEERNRGNFPPRFSGRQFPNYSSELNVNALELEDSALYLCASSLEGGVSTEAFFGQGTRLTVV.